This T cell receptor (beta chain) stems from a study of T cells and copy number aberrations in small-cell lung cancer. Concerning this clone: Its cognate antigen is unknown.

With V trimmed by 10 bases and J by 1 base, 9 bases remained unmatched. Germline CDR1 SEHNR, CDR2 FQNEAQ (reference sequence). This CDR3 region has 14 residues. Findings and limits, study-wide: Adjacent lung showed higher T-cell richness and clonality than tumors; density difference nonsignificant.

TCRdb keeps only in-frame clones here, not all; method: immunoSEQ multiplex PCR. Counted here are around 2,400 clones, less than 85% occurring once; the ten biggest clones make up roughly 9.7%. Sequencing was performed on normal tissue next to the tumor. The V call is TRBV7-9, the J call TRBJ2-7; 8 bases fit TRBD1. The sequence derives from a man in his fifties or sixties with small cell lung cancer. The chain's CDR3 is CATVDQGASYEQYF. In DNA, the CDR3 is TGTGCCACAGTTGATCAGGGGGCGTCCTACGAGCAGTACTTC.